This entry lists 21 T cell receptor beta chains sequenced from one sample in a study of PD-L1 blockade in urothelial cancer. Profiled with immunoSEQ multiplex PCR; TCRdb holds only in-frame clones, not every one. This table holds tens of thousands of clones, 85% to 90% found once. Time point given: peripheral blood 6 weeks after treatment start. The sequencing used PBMCs, collected around atezolizumab (anti-PD-L1) treatment. Source of these receptors: a man between 60 and 70 years old with urothelial cancer.

CDR3 in DNA: TGTGCCAGCAGTACAAGGACAGATTATTATGGCTACACCTTC. This sequence encodes CASSTRTDYYGYTF. The chain carries TRBV2 and TRBJ1-2; perhaps TRBD1 as D (6 bases). Per the germline V gene, CDR1 is SNHLY and CDR2 is FYNNEI. Trimming took 5 bases from V and 5 from J, leaving 15 bases between them. CDR3 size: 14 residues.

This chain connects TRBV5-1 to TRBJ1-1; 7 positions match TRBD1. V trimming: 6 bases; J trimming: 5 bases; junction bases outside the gene matches: 4. Germline V gene sequence: CDR1 SGHRS, CDR2 YFSETQ. The CDR3 has 12 residues. CDR3 nucleotide sequence: TGCGCCAGCAAAGGGGGCAGGACTGAAGCTTTCTTT. Translating it yields CASKGGRTEAFF.

This clone was seen a single time. V usage is TRBV5-1 and J usage is TRBJ2-2, with a tentative D call TRBD2 (5 bases). The CDR3 has 15 amino acids. Between the trimmed V and J ends, which lost 1 base and 0 bases, there was a span of 7 bases. Germline CDR1 and CDR2: SGHRS and YFSETQ. CDR3 sequence (DNA): TGCGCCAGCAGCTTGACTAGTGCGAACACCGGGGAGCTGTTTTTT. This encodes CASSLTSANTGELFF.

In its sample, this clone was seen once. This chain links TRBV19 with TRBJ2-6, with 7 bases that match TRBD2. There are 17 residues in the CDR3. V was clipped by 6 bases and J by 2 bases; unmatched bases: 10. Germline V gene sequence: CDR1 LNHDA, CDR2 SQIVND (reference sequence). The DNA of the CDR3 is TGTGCCAGTAGCCCGACTAGCCGGCGTCCTGGGGCCAACGTCCTGACTTTC. Translation gives CASSPTSRRPGANVLTF.

In its sample, this clone was seen once. The chain employs TRBV4-3 and TRBJ2-1; 14 bases fit TRBD2. The junction had 4 bases not matched to a gene; V was cut back by 4 bases and J by 5 bases. The CDR3 has 16 amino acids. Looked up from germline, CDR1 is LGHNA and CDR2 is YSLEER. This CDR3 is CASSRGLAGGDNEQFF. CDR3 nucleotide sequence: TGCGCCAGCAGCCGCGGACTAGCGGGAGGCGACAATGAGCAGTTCTTC.

This chain uses TRBV15 with TRBJ2-1; D remains unclear. V lost 3 bases and J lost 2, with 17 bases in between. The CDR3 spans 17 residues. Germline-derived CDR1 and CDR2 are LNHNV and YYDKDF (reference sequence). The DNA for the CDR3 is TGTGCCACCAGCAGGACCCCCCCCGGGTCCGCCTACAATGAGCAGTTCTTC. Protein sequence: CATSRTPPGSAYNEQFF.

The chain employs TRBV10-3 and TRBJ2-1; 11 nucleotides agree with TRBD2. The V gene's germline CDR1 is ENHRY and CDR2 SYGVKD. The length of the CDR3 is 17 residues. V lost 6 bases, J lost 0 bases, and 7 bases stayed unmatched. CDR3 amino acids: CAIRDRGLADSYNEQFF. CDR3 nucleotide sequence: TGTGCCATCAGGGACCGGGGACTAGCGGACTCCTACAATGAGCAGTTCTTC.

This chain uses TRBV5-6 with TRBJ1-2; 11 bases line up with TRBD1. The CDR3 is 18 amino acids. CDR1 SGHDT and CDR2 YYEEEE come from the germline V gene. Trimming took 2 bases from V and 3 from J; bases not matched to a gene: 12. The CDR3 DNA follows: TGTGCCAGCAGCTTTAGGTTGGGACAGGGGGGACCAGACTATGGCTACACCTTC. Translated: CASSFRLGQGGPDYGYTF.

Only a few counts were recorded for this clone. J is TRBJ1-1 and V is TRBV30, with a weak D call TRBD1 (5 bases). CDR1 is GTSNPN and CDR2 is SVGIG in the germline V gene (reference sequence). The CDR3 spans 13 residues. V shed 2 bases and J shed 1 base, with 8 bases lying between them. CDR3 loop: CAWSWQGNTEAFF. CDR3 bases: TGTGCCTGGAGTTGGCAGGGGAACACTGAAGCTTTCTTT.

This rearrangement joins TRBV5-4 to TRBJ2-2; 12 nucleotides align to TRBD2. The trim removed 4 bases at V and 0 bases at J, leaving 7 bases unmatched. The CDR3 length is 18 residues. In germline, CDR1 is SGHNT, CDR2 YYREEE (reference sequence). CDR3 region: CASSTPTSGGPNTGELFF. The CDR3 DNA reads TGTGCCAGCAGCACCCCGACTAGCGGGGGTCCGAACACCGGGGAGCTGTTTTTT.

The chain combines TRBV21-1 with TRBJ2-3; TRBD2 reflects the table's D call only, with no check against the DNA. TRBV21-1 is listed as a pseudogene. This CDR3 comprises 14 residues. CDR3: CASSKETWEDTQYF. DNA of the CDR3: TGTGCCAGCAGCAAAGAGACGTGGGAGGATACGCAGTATTTT.

This rearrangement joins TRBV23-1 to TRBJ2-7, with 8 bases lining up with TRBD1. TRBV23-1 falls under the ORF class, with uncertain function. The CDR3 runs 17 residues. The junction had 10 bases not matched to a gene; V was cut back by 3 bases and J by 0 bases. The CDR3 DNA follows: TGCGCCAGCAGTCAGCCTCGGACAGGGTTTTACTCCTACGAGCAGTACTTC. It encodes CASSQPRTGFYSYEQYF.

The V gene is TRBV5-1, the J gene TRBJ2-7; 8 bases map to TRBD1. Germline V gives CDR1 SGHRS, CDR2 YFSETQ. V trimming: 4 bases; J trimming: 3 bases; junction bases outside the gene matches: 9. This CDR3 spans 15 amino acids. Written as DNA, the CDR3 is TGCGCCAGCAGCGCCAGAGGACAGGGTTTCTACGAGCAGTACTTC. Translation: CASSARGQGFYEQYF.

The rearrangement joins TRBV9 to TRBJ1-6, with D hard to call. Trimming cost V 0 bases and J 12 bases, with 7 bases left between them. The CDR3 has 12 amino acids. Germline V lookup: CDR1 SGDLS, CDR2 YYNGEE. CDR3 region: CASSVAAGPLHF. The CDR3 nucleotides read TGTGCCAGCAGCGTAGCGGCAGGACCCCTCCACTTT.

By sample fraction, this clone is medium-sized. V and J are TRBV5-4 and TRBJ2-7, with TRBD1 matching over 9 bases. The V segment lost 4 bases and the J segment 1 base; nucleotides outside the gene matches: 3. This CDR3 is built from 14 residues. CDR1 is SGHNT, CDR2 YYREEE, per germline (reference sequence). CDR3 sequence (DNA): TGTGCCAGCAGCAGGGGGACAGGGTCCTACGAGCAGTACTTC. It specifies CASSRGTGSYEQYF.

The chain employs TRBV10-2 and TRBJ1-5; 7 bases line up with TRBD1. CDR1 is WSHSY and CDR2 is SAAADI in the germline V gene. J gave up 1 base and V 10 bases, and 7 bases lay outside the gene matches. The CDR3 extends over 14 amino acids. CDR3 nucleotides: TGCGCCACCCGAAGGGGACAGAGCAATCAGCCCCAGCATTTT. It is translated as CATRRGQSNQPQHF.

The chain recombines TRBV2 with TRBJ2-1; 11 bases match TRBD2. With V trimmed by 9 bases and J by 5 bases, 6 bases remained unmatched. CDR1 SNHLY and CDR2 FYNNEI come from the germline V gene. The CDR3 runs to 14 residues. CDR3 protein: CASKGTSGNNEQFF. CDR3 DNA: TGTGCCAGTAAAGGGACTAGCGGTAACAATGAGCAGTTCTTC.

A word on this clone: At the DNA level, this CDR3 is encoded by other sequences in the same sample as well. The rearrangement joins TRBV18 to TRBJ2-3; D call uncertain. The CDR3 extends over 14 amino acids. Per germline, CDR1 KGHSH and CDR2 LQKENI. Trimming took 3 bases from V and 0 from J, leaving 7 bases between them. In DNA form, the CDR3 reads TGTGCCAGCTCACCCTTCGGGAGCACAGATACGCAGTATTTT. This gives the protein CASSPFGSTDTQYF.

The chain joins TRBV21-1 to TRBJ2-7; the D segment call TRBD2 is taken from the table without a DNA check. TRBV21-1 is marked as a pseudogene. The CDR3 loop spans 18 amino acids. The CDR3 nucleotides read TGTGCCAGCAGCAAAGTGGGGGTTCCTAGCGGGAGGGCCAACGAGCAGTACTTC. It yields the protein CASSKVGVPSGRANEQYF.

CDR3 loop: CASSPGTAYEQYF. DNA of the CDR3: TGTGCCAGCAGCCCCGGGACAGCCTACGAGCAGTACTTC. The rearrangement uses TRBV27 and TRBJ2-7; TRBD1 aligns across 7 bases. The V gene end was trimmed by 6 bases and the J gene end by 2 bases; junction bases not matched to a gene: 4. The germline gives CDR1 MNHEY, CDR2 SMNVEV (reference sequence). This CDR3 is 13 amino acids long.

This chain connects TRBV6-4 to TRBJ2-1; tentatively, D is TRBD1 (5 bases). Germline V CDR1 and CDR2: MRHNA, SNTAGT. The V and J ends lost 0 bases and 8 bases respectively, with 8 bases between them. The CDR3 runs 13 residues. CDR3 protein: CASSDSIRDEQFF. CDR3 in DNA: TGTGCCAGCAGTGACTCGATCAGGGATGAGCAGTTCTTC.